Shown below are 13 T cell receptor beta chains from a single sample sequenced in a study of identifying expanded T cells in peripheral blood. Profiled with immunoSEQ multiplex PCR; TCRdb holds only in-frame clones, not every one. The data contain 95,000 to 100,000 clones, roughly 89% of them singletons. The source material was blood. The source is a person aged 18-69 years in good health.

This chain uses TRBV7-2 with TRBJ1-4; 9 nucleotides match TRBD1. The germline V gene encodes CDR1 SGHTA and CDR2 FQGNSA. V was pared by 5 bases and J by 1 base, with 11 bases of the junction left unmatched. The CDR3 is made up of 18 amino acids. CDR3 nucleotide sequence: TGTGCCAGCAGCAAACACGGGACAGGGTATCGAACTAATGAAAAACTGTTTTTT. This translates into CASSKHGTGYRTNEKLFF.

V and J are TRBV7-2 and TRBJ2-2, with D tentatively TRBD2 (6 bases). Germline CDR1 is SGHTA and CDR2 is FQGNSA. V lost 3 bases and J 6 bases, leaving 11 bases between the germline ends. CDR3 length: 14 amino acids. CDR3 sequence (DNA): TGTGCCAGCAGCTTTTCGGGGGTGGCCGGGGAGCTGTTTTTT. Protein sequence: CASSFSGVAGELFF.

There are a few counts of this clone. CDR3 in amino acids: CAISEPIPLGTEAFF. The CDR3, as DNA: TGTGCCATCAGTGAGCCGATCCCGCTGGGAACTGAAGCTTTCTTT. The gene calls are TRBV10-3 and TRBJ1-1; D unclear. The CDR3 consists of 15 residues. CDR1 ENHRY and CDR2 SYGVKD come from the germline V gene. V lost 2 bases and J lost 5, with 15 bases in between.

This chain connects TRBV7-2 to TRBJ2-7; D is unclear. Trimming shortened V by 1 base and J by 6 bases, and 19 bases separated the two germline ends. The germline gives CDR1 SGHTA, CDR2 FQGNSA. There are 16 residues in the CDR3. CDR3 protein: CASSLDIPRPLGEQYF. CDR3 sequence (DNA): TGTGCCAGCAGCTTAGATATCCCGAGGCCATTGGGCGAGCAGTACTTC.

This sequence joins TRBV11-3 and TRBJ2-5, with D possibly TRBD2 on 6 matching bases. The CDR3 has 17 amino acids. V was pared by 1 base and J by 1 base, with 16 bases between. The V gene's germline CDR1 is SGHNT and CDR2 YENEEA. The CDR3 protein is CASSLVTGAGGQETQYF. The DNA of the CDR3 is TGTGCCAGCAGCTTAGTCACTGGAGCGGGTGGCCAAGAGACCCAGTACTTC. Filled out from reference TRBV11-3 and TRBJ2-5, the complete variable domain reads EAGVVQSPRYKIIEKKQPVAFWCNPISGHNTLYWYLQNLGQGPELLIRYENEEAVDDSQLPKDRFSAERLKGVDSTLKIQPAELGDSAVYLCASSLVTGAGGQETQYFGPGTRLLVL.

J is TRBJ1-4 and V is TRBV2; TRBD1 matches 7 bases. The junction had 6 bases not matched to a gene; V was cut back by 4 bases and J by 4 bases. This CDR3 has 15 residues. The germline V gene has CDR1 SNHLY and CDR2 FYNNEI. The CDR3 sequence is CASSGGGTVNEKLFF. The CDR3 DNA is TGTGCCAGCAGTGGAGGGGGGACAGTTAATGAAAAACTGTTTTTT.

The V and J genes are TRBV7-7 and TRBJ2-5; no definite D call. V lost 1 base, J lost 2 bases, and 8 bases lay in between. CDR1 SSHAT and CDR2 FNYEAQ come from the germline V gene (reference sequence). The CDR3 covers 14 residues. The CDR3 spells CASSLGWSQETQYF. CDR3 nucleotide sequence: TGTGCCAGCAGCTTAGGGTGGTCGCAAGAGACCCAGTACTTC.

V is TRBV9 and J is TRBJ1-3, with D possibly being TRBD1 (5 bases). This CDR3 has 21 residues. Trimming pared 4 bases from V and 0 bases from J, leaving 29 bases between. Germline V gene lookup returns CDR1 SGDLS and CDR2 YYNGEE. As DNA, the CDR3 is TGTGCCAGCAGCCCCTATCTTGGACACCCAGACATTCGGAGCTCTGGAAACACCATATATTTT. It codes for CASSPYLGHPDIRSSGNTIYF.

V is TRBV6-5 and J is TRBJ2-1; 12 bases align to TRBD1. CDR1 is MNHEY, CDR2 SVGAGI, per germline. Losses at the gene ends were 8 bases for V and 7 bases for J; bases not matched to a gene: 9. The CDR3 has 15 residues. Here the CDR3 DNA reads TGTGCCAGCGCACCGGGACAGGGGGCTTGGAATGAGCAGTTCTTC. It yields the protein CASAPGQGAWNEQFF.

The chain couples TRBV5-1 to TRBJ2-1, with 12 bases aligning to TRBD1. CDR3 length: 14 amino acids. The germline V gene has CDR1 SGHRS and CDR2 YFSETQ. Trimming at V came to 4 bases and at J to 8 bases, leaving 4 bases not matched to a gene. In DNA, the CDR3 is TGCGCCAGCAGCCTCCGGGACAGGGGGCATGAGCAGTTCTTC. It is translated as CASSLRDRGHEQFF.

This chain connects TRBV15 to TRBJ1-1; D is uncertain. This CDR3 spans 15 amino acids. Germline V gene sequence: CDR1 LNHNV, CDR2 YYDKDF (reference sequence). Trimming took off 5 bases at V and 4 bases at J, with 17 bases between the two ends. The CDR3 region is CATSPDGVPGTEAFF. Here the CDR3 DNA reads TGTGCCACCAGCCCTGACGGGGTCCCGGGCACTGAAGCTTTCTTT.

This chain connects TRBV30 to TRBJ1-2, with 9 bases identical to TRBD1. Germline CDR1 reads GTSNPN; CDR2 reads SVGIG (reference sequence). The CDR3 length is 14 residues. V dropped 2 bases and J dropped 8; count of bases not matched to a gene: 9. This chain's CDR3 is CAWSPGQGRVGYTF. The CDR3 DNA follows: TGTGCCTGGAGTCCAGGACAGGGGAGGGTGGGCTACACCTTC.

CDR3 amino acids: CASSLEVTYNSPLHF. In nucleotides, the CDR3 is TGTGCCAGCAGTTTAGAGGTCACCTATAATTCACCCCTCCACTTT. The chain couples TRBV27 to TRBJ1-6, with D unclear. CDR1 is MNHEY and CDR2 is SMNVEV in the germline V gene (reference sequence). This CDR3 comprises 15 residues. V lost 2 bases and J 2 bases, leaving 7 bases between the germline ends.